This T cell receptor beta chain was observed in a study of CD8 T cells in ankylosing spondylitis. Germline V CDR1 and CDR2: KGHDR, SFDVKD. The CDR3 totals 15 residues. V lost 4 bases, J lost 6 bases, and 14 bases lay in between. At least ten counts were recorded for this clonotype. Its specificity is unknown. Preparation of TCR beta libraries was done by quantitative 5'-RACE with molecular barcodes. MiXCR was run by TCRdb on the 5' RACE reads, yielding one entry per CDR3 protein. The table has approximately 520,000 distinct CDR3 sequences, about 5.2% seen once. Regarding the study as a whole: Within ankylosing spondylitis blood, a TCR beta motif made up of eight highly homologous variants appeared to be characteristic. Clones linked to disease were reported to show significant enrichment in matched ankylosing spondylitis synovial fluid. In peripheral blood, disease-linked CD8+ clones occurred at relatively low frequencies. In reactive arthritis synovial fluid and blood, some motif variants had been reported before.

The chain is built from TRBV24-1 and TRBJ2-2, with D possibly called TRBD1 or TRBD2 (6 bases each). Sequencing was carried out using blood, either unsorted or a sorted T cell fraction (not recorded which). The receptor was isolated from a male donor with ankylosing spondylitis. CDR3 sequence (DNA): TGTGCCACCAGTGACCCCGGAGGGGGGCCCGGGGAGCTGTTTTTT. Translation: CATSDPGGGPGELFF.